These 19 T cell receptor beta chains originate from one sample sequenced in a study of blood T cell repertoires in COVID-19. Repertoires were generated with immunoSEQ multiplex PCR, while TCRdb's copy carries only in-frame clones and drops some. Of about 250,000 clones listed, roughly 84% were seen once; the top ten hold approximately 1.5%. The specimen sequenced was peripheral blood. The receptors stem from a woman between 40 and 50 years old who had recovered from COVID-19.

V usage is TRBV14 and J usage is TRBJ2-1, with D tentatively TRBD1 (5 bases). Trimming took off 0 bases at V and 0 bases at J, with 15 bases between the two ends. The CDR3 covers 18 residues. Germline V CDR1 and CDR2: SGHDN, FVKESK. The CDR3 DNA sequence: TGTGCCAGCAGCCAAGATTTTTCGTGGGGCAGCTCCTACAATGAGCAGTTCTTC. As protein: CASSQDFSWGSSYNEQFF.

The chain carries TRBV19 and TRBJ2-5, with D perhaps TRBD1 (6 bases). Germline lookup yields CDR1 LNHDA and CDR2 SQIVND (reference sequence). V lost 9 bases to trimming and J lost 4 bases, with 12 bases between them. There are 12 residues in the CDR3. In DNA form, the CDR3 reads TGTGCCAGCGAAGGACAGTCAGAGACCCAGTACTTC. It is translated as CASEGQSETQYF.

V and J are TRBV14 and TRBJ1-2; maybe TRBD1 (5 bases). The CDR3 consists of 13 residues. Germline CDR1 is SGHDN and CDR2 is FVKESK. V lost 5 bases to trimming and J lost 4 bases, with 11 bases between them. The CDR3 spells CASSERGSYGYTF. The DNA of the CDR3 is TGTGCCAGCAGCGAAAGGGGATCCTATGGCTACACCTTC.

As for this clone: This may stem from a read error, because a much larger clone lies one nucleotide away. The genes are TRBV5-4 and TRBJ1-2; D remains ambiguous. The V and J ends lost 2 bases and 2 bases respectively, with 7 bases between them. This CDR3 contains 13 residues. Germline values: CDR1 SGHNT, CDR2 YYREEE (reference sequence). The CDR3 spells CASSFGGNYGYTF. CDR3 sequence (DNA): TGTGCCAGCAGCTTTGGAGGAAACTATGGCTACACCTTC. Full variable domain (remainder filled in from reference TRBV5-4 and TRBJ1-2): ETGVTQSPTHLIKTRGQQVTLRCSSQSGHNTVSWYQQALGQGPQFIFQYYREEENGRGNFPPRFSGLQFPNYSSELNVNALELDDSALYLCASSFGGNYGYTFGSGTRLTVV.

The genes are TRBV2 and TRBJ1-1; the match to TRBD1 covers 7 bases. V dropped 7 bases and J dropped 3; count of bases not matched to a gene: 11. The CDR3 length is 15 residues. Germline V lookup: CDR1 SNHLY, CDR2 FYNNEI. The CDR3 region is CASTIGGTDYTEAFF. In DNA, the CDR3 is TGTGCCAGCACCATAGGGGGGACAGACTACACTGAAGCTTTCTTT.

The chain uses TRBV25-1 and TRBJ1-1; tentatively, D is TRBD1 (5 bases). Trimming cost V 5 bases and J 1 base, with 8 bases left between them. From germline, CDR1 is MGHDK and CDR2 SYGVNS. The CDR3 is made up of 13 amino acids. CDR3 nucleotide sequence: TGTGCCAGCAGTCTAGGACAGAACACTGAAGCTTTCTTT. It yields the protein CASSLGQNTEAFF.

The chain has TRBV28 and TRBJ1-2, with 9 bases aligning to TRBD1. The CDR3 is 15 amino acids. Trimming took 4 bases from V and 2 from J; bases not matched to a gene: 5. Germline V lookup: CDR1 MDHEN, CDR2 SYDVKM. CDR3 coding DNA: TGTGCCAGCAGTTCCTCAGGGACAGGGAACTATGGCTACACCTTC. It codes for CASSSSGTGNYGYTF.

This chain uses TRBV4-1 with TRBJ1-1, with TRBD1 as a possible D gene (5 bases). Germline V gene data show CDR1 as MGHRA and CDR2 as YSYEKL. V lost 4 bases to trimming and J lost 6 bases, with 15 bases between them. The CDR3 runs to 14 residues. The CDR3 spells CASSLGQVGAEAFF. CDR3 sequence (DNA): TGCGCCAGCAGCCTCGGACAAGTGGGCGCTGAAGCTTTCTTT.

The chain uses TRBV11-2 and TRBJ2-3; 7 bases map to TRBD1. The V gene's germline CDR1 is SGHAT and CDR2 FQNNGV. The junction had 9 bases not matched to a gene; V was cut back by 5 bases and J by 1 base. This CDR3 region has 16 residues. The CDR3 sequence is CASSPTQGFGTDTQYF. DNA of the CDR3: TGTGCCAGCAGCCCCACACAGGGGTTCGGCACAGATACGCAGTATTTT.

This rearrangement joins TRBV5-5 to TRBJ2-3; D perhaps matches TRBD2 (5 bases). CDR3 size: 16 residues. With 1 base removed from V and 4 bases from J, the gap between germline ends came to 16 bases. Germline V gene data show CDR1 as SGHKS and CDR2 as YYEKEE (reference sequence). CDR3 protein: CASSLPLHLGADTQYF. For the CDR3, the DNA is TGTGCCAGCAGCTTGCCCCTACACTTGGGAGCAGATACGCAGTATTTT. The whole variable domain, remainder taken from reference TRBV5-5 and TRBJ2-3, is DAGVTQSPTHLIKTRGQQVTLRCSPISGHKSVSWYQQVLGQGPQFIFQYYEKEERGRGNFPDRFSARQFPNYSSELNVNALLLGDSALYLCASSLPLHLGADTQYFGPGTRLTVL.

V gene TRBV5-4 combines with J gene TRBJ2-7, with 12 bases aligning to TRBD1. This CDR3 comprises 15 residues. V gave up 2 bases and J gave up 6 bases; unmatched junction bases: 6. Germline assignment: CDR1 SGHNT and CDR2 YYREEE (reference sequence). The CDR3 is CASSLSGTGGSEQYF. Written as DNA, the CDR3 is TGTGCCAGCAGCTTATCCGGGACAGGGGGCTCCGAGCAGTACTTC.

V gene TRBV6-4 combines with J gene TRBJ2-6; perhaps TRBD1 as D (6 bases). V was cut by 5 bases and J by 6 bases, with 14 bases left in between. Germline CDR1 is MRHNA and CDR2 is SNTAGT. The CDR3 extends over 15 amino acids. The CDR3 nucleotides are TGTGCCAGCAGTTCAACAGGGTCGTTGGCCAACGTCCTGACTTTC. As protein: CASSSTGSLANVLTF.

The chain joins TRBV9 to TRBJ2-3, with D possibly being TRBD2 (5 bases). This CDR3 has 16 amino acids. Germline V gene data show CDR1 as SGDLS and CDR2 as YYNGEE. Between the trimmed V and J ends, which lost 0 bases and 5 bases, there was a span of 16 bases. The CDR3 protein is CASSVGGWAAQDTQYF. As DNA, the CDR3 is TGTGCCAGCAGCGTAGGAGGGTGGGCGGCTCAAGATACGCAGTATTTT.

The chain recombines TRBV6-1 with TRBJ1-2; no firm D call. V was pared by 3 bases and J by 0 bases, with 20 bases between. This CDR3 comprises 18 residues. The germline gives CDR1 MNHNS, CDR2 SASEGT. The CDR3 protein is CASSEWKDLRKTNYGYTF. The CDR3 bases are TGTGCCAGCAGTGAGTGGAAGGACTTACGAAAGACTAACTATGGCTACACCTTC.

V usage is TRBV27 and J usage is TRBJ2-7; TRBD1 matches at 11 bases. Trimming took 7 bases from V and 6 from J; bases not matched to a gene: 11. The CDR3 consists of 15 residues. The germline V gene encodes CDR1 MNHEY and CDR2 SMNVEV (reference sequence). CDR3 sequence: CASTPLGQGAAEQYF. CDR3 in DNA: TGTGCCAGCACTCCCCTTGGACAGGGGGCGGCCGAGCAGTACTTC.

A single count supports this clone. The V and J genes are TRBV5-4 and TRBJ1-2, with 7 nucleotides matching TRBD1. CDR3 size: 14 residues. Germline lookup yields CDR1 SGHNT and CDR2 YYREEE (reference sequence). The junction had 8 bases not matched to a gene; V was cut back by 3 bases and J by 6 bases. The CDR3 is CASSSHGTAHGYTF. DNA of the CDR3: TGTGCCAGCAGCTCCCACGGGACAGCACATGGCTACACCTTC.

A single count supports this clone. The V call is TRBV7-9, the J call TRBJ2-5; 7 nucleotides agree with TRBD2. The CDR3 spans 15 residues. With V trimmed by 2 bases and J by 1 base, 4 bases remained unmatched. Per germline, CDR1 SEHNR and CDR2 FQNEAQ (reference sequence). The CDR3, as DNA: TGTGCCAGCAGCTTAAGGCTAGCGGCCCAAGAGACCCAGTACTTC. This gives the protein CASSLRLAAQETQYF.

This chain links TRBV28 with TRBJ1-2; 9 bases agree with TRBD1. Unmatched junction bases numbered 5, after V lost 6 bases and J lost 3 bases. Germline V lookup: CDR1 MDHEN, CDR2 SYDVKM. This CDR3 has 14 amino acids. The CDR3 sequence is CASRPQGAHYGYTF. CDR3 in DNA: TGTGCCAGCAGGCCACAGGGGGCTCACTATGGCTACACCTTC.

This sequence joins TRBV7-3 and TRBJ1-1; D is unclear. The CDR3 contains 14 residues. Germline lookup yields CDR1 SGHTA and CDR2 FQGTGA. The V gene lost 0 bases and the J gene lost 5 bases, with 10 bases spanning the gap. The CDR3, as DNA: TGTGCCAGCAGCTTAACTAGCTCAGCGACTGAAGCTTTCTTT. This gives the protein CASSLTSSATEAFF.